This entry describes one T cell receptor (beta chain). Treatment: oral pan-JAK inhibitor, 5-10 mg twice daily. In alopecia areata patients, both lesional scalp punch biopsies and peripheral blood were collected. Investigators sorted PBMCs to obtain both CD4+ and CD8+ T cells. This sample was taken from a study of CD8+ T cells in alopecia areata. Study in general: Treatment of the treated patients consisted of oral tofacitinib, 5 to 10 mg twice daily.

Sequencing used cDNA as its template, made by extracting RNA and reverse transcribing it. The data were produced by immunoSEQ multiplex PCR, yet TCRdb's version contains in-frame clones alone and is incomplete. The table records over 150,000 clones, about 53% of them present only once. Germline V CDR1 and CDR2: SGHAT, FQNNGV. The CDR3 runs 13 residues. J was trimmed by 4 bases and V by 0 bases; bases with no gene match: 0. This TCR came from a human donor with alopecia areata. Sequencing was performed on CD8+ T cells sorted from blood, taken at week 24, from a patient treated with tofacitinib. This chain connects TRBV11-2 to TRBJ2-7; 7 bases map to TRBD1. Here the CDR3 DNA reads TGTGCCAGCAGCTTAGAACAGGGGTACGAGCAGTACTTC. Protein product: CASSLEQGYEQYF.